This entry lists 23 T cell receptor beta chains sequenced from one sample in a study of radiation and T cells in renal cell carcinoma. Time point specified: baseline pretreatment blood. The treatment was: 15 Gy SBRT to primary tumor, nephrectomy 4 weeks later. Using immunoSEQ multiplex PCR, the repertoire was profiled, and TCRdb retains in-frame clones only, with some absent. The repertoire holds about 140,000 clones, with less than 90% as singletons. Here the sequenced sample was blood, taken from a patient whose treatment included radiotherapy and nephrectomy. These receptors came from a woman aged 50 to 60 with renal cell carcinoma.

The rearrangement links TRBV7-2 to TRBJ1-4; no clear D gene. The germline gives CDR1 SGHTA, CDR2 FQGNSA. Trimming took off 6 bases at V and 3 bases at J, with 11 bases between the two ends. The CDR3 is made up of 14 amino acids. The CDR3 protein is CASSWLGANEKLFF. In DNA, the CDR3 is TGTGCCAGCAGTTGGCTTGGGGCTAATGAAAAACTGTTTTTT.

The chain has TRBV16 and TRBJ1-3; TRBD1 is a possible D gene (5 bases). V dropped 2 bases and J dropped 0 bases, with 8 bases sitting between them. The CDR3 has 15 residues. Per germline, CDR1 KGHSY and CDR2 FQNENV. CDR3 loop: CASSQGASSGNTIYF. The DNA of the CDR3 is TGTGCCAGCAGCCAAGGGGCGAGCTCTGGAAACACCATATATTTT.

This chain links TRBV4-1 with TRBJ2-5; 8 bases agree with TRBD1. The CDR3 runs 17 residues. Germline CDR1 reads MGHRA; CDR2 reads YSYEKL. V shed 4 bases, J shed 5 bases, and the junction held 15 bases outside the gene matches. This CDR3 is CASSPSMGQGAGETQYF. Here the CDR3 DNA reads TGCGCCAGCAGCCCCTCAATGGGGCAGGGGGCCGGTGAGACCCAGTACTTC.

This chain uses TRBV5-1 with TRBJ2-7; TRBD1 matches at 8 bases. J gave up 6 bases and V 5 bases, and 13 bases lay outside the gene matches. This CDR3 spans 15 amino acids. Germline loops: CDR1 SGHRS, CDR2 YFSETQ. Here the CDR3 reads CASRLGQAMFREQYF. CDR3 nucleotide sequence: TGCGCCAGCAGGCTGGGACAGGCGATGTTCCGCGAGCAGTACTTC.

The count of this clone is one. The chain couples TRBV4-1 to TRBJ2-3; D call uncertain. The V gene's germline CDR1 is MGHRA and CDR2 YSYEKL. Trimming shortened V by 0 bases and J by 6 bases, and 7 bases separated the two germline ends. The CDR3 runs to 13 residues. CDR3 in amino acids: CASSQDHLDTQYF. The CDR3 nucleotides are TGCGCCAGCAGCCAAGATCACCTGGATACGCAGTATTTT.

The CDR3 sequence: CASSNMARSKVWEQYF. Written as DNA, the CDR3 is TGTGCCAGCAGTAATATGGCCCGCTCTAAAGTGTGGGAGCAGTACTTC. The V and J genes are TRBV7-6 and TRBJ2-7; D is ambiguous. The CDR3 runs 16 residues. The V end lost 6 bases, the J end lost 7 bases, and 25 bases lay between the germline ends. CDR1 and CDR2 from the germline V gene are SGHVS and FNYEAQ.

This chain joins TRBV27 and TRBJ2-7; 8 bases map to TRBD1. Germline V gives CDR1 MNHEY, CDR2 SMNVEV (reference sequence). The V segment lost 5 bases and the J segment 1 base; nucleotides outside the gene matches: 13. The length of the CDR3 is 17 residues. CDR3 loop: CASSPTPTHRGSYEQYF. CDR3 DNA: TGTGCCAGCAGTCCCACACCGACTCACAGGGGGTCCTACGAGCAGTACTTC.

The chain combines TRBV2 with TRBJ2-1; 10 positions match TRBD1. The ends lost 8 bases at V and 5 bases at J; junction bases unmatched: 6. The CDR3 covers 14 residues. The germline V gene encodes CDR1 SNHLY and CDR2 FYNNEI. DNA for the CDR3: TGTGCCAGCGACAGCGACAGGGGGCACAATGAGCAGTTCTTC. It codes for CASDSDRGHNEQFF.

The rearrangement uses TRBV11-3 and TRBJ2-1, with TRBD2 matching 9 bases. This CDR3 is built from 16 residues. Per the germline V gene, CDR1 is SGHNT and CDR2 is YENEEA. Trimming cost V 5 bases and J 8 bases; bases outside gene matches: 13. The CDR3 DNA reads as TGTGCCAGCAGCCCCTCAAATAGCGGGAGTGAGGATGAGCAGTTCTTC. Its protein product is CASSPSNSGSEDEQFF. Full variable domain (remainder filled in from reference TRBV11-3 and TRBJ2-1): EAGVVQSPRYKIIEKKQPVAFWCNPISGHNTLYWYLQNLGQGPELLIRYENEEAVDDSQLPKDRFSAERLKGVDSTLKIQPAELGDSAVYLCASSPSNSGSEDEQFFGPGTRLTVL.

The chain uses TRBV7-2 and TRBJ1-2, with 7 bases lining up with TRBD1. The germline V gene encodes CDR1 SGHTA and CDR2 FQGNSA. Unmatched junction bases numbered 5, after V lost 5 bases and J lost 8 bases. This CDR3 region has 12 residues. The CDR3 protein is CASSRQGHGYTF. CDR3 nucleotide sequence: TGTGCCAGCAGCAGACAGGGTCACGGCTACACCTTC.

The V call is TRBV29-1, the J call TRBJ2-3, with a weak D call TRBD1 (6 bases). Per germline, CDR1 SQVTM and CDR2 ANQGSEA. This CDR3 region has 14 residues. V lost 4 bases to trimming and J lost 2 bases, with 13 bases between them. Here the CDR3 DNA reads TGCAGCGTTGGGGGGCGTGTGAACACAGATACGCAGTATTTT. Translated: CSVGGRVNTDTQYF.

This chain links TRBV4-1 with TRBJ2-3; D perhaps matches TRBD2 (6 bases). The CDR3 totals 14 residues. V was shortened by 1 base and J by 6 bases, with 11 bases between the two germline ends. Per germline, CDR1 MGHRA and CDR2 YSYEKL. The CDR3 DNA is TGCGCCAGCAGCCAAGGGGCGGGGAGGGATACGCAGTATTTT. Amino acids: CASSQGAGRDTQYF.

CDR3 loop: CASSHPKGSTEAFF. The CDR3 DNA follows: TGTGCCAGCAGCCACCCGAAGGGTAGCACTGAAGCTTTCTTT. This chain links TRBV7-9 with TRBJ1-1, with D unclear. Germline V gene data show CDR1 as SEHNR and CDR2 as FQNEAQ (reference sequence). Trimming shortened V by 5 bases and J by 4 bases, and 14 bases separated the two germline ends. The CDR3 runs to 14 residues.

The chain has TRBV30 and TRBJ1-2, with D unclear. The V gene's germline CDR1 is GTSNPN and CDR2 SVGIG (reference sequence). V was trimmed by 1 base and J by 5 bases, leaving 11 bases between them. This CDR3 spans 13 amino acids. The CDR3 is CAWSGTDGYGYTF. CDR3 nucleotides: TGTGCCTGGAGTGGAACGGACGGGTATGGCTACACCTTC.

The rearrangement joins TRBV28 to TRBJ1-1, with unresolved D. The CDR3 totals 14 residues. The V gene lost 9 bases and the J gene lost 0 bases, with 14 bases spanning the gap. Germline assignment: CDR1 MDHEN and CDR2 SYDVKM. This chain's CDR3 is CASLGRLMNTEAFF. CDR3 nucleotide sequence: TGTGCCAGTTTGGGCAGACTCATGAACACTGAAGCTTTCTTT. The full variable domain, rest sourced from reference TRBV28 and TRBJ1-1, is DVKVTQSSRYLVKRTGEKVFLECVQDMDHENMFWYRQDPGLGLRLIYFSYDVKMKEKGDIPEGYSVSREKKERFSLILESASTNQTSMYLCASLGRLMNTEAFFGQGTRLTVV.

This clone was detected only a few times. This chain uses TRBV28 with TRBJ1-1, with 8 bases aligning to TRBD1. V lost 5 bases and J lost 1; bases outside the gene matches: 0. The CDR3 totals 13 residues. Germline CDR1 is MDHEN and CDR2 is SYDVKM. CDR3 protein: CASSGQGNTEAFF. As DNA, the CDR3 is TGTGCCAGCAGTGGACAGGGGAACACTGAAGCTTTCTTT.

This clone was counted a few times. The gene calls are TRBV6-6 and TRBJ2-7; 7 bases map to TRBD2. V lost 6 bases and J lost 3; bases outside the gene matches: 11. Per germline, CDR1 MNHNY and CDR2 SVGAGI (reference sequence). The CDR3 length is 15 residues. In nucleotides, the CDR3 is TGTGCCAGCAGCGACGGGGCTAGCGGAAGCTACGAGCAGTACTTC. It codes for CASSDGASGSYEQYF.

The CDR3 bases are TGTGCCAGCAGCGGTCGTGTCTCTGGAAACACCATATATTTT. Protein: CASSGRVSGNTIYF. The gene calls are TRBV14 and TRBJ1-3; no firm D call. CDR3 length: 14 residues. V was shortened by 5 bases and J by 0 bases, with 8 bases between the two germline ends. CDR1 is SGHDN, CDR2 FVKESK, per germline. Variable domain in full (rest from reference TRBV14 and TRBJ1-3): EAGVTQFPSHSVIEKGQTVTLRCDPISGHDNLYWYRRVMGKEIKFLLHFVKESKQDESGMPNNRFLAERTGGTYSTLKVQPAELEDSGVYFCASSGRVSGNTIYFGEGSWLTVV.

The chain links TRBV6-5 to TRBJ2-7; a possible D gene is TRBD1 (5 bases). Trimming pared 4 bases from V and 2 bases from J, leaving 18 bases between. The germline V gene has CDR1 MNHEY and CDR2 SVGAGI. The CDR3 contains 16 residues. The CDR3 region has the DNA TGTGCCAGCAGTTTCCGACAGAAAACGAAAGCCTACGAGCAGTACTTC. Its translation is CASSFRQKTKAYEQYF.

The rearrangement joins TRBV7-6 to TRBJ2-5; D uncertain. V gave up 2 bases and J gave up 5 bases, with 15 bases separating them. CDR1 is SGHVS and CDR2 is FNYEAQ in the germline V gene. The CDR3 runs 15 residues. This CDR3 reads CASSLNTGSTETQYF. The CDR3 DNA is TGTGCCAGCAGCTTAAACACCGGTAGTACGGAGACCCAGTACTTC.

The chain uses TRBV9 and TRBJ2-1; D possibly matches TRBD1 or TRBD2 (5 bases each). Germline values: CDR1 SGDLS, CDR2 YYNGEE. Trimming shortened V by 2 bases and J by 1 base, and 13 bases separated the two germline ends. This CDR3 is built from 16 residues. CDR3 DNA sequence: TGTGCCAGCAGCGTCTCAGCCGGGACGTCCTACAATGAGCAGTTCTTC. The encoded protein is CASSVSAGTSYNEQFF.

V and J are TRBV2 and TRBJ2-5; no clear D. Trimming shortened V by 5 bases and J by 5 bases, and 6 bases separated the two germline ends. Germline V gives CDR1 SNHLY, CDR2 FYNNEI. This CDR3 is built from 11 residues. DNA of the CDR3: TGTGCCAGCAGTACCCGGGAGACCCAGTACTTC. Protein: CASSTRETQYF.

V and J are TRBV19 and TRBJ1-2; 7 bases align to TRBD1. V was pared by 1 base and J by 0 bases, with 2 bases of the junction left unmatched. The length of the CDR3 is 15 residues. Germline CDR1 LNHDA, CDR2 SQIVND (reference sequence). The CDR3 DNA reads TGTGCCAGTAGTATAGTTACAGGGGCTAACTATGGCTACACCTTC. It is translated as CASSIVTGANYGYTF.